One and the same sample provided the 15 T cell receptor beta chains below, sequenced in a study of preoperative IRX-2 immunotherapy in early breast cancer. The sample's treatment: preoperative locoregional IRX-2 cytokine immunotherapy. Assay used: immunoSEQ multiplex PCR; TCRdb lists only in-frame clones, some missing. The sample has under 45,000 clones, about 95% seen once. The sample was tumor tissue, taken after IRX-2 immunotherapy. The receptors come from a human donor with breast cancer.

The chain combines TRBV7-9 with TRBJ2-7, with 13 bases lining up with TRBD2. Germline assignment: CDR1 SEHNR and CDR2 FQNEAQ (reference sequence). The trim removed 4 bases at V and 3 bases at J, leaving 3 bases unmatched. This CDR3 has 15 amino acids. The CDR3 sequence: CASSSGLAGFYEQYF. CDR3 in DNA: TGTGCCAGCAGCTCGGGACTAGCGGGGTTCTACGAGCAGTACTTC.

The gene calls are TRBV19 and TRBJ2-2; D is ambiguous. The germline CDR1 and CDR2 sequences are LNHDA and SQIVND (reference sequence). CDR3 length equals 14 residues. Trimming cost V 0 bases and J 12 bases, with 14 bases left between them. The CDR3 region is CASSIDHGSRKLFF. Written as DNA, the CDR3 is TGTGCCAGTAGTATAGATCATGGATCGCGGAAGCTGTTTTTT.

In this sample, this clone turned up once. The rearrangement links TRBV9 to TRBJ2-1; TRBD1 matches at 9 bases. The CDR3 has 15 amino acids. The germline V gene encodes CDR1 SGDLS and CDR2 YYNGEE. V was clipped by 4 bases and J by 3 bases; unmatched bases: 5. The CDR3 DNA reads TGTGCCAGCAGCATCCGGGACAGGGACTACAATGAGCAGTTCTTC. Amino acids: CASSIRDRDYNEQFF.

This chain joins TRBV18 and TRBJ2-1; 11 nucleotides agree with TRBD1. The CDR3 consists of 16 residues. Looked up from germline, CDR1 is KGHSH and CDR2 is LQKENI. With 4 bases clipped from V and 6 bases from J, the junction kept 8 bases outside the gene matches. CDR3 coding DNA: TGTGCCAGCTCACTCCTCCGGGACAGGGGGGGCAATGAGCAGTTCTTC. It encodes CASSLLRDRGGNEQFF.

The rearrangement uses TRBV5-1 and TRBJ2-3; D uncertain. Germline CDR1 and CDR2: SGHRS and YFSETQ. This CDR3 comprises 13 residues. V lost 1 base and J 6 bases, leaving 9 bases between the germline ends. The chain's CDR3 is CASSLSGLDTQYF. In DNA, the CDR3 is TGCGCCAGCAGCTTGTCGGGCCTGGATACGCAGTATTTT.

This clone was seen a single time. CDR3 amino acids: CASRSNNEKLFF. In DNA, the CDR3 is TGTGCCAGCCGATCCAATAATGAAAAACTGTTTTTT. V usage is TRBV2 and J usage is TRBJ1-4, with D uncertain. Trimming took 8 bases from V and 4 from J, leaving 8 bases between them. This CDR3 is built from 12 residues. CDR1 and CDR2 (germline): SNHLY, FYNNEI.

CDR3 DNA: TGTGCCACCACGGGTGGGGGTGAAGCGGGCGAGCAGTACTTC. This gives the protein CATTGGGEAGEQYF. The chain employs TRBV10-3 and TRBJ2-7, with D perhaps matching TRBD2 (6 bases). This CDR3 is 14 amino acids long. Germline values: CDR1 ENHRY, CDR2 SYGVKD. V was pared by 10 bases and J by 6 bases, with 22 bases between.

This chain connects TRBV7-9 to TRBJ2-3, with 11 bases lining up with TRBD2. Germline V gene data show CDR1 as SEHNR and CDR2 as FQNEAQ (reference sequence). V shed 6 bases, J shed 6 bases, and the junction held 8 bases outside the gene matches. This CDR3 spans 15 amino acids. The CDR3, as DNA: TGTGCCAGCAGAGATAGTAGCGGGAGGGCGGATACGCAGTATTTT. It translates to CASRDSSGRADTQYF. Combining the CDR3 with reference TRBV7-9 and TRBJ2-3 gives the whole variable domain DTGVSQNPRHKITKRGQNVTFRCDPISEHNRLYWYRQTLGQGPEFLTYFQNEAQLEKSRLLSDRFSAERPKGSFSTLEIQRTEQGDSAMYLCASRDSSGRADTQYFGPGTRLTVL.

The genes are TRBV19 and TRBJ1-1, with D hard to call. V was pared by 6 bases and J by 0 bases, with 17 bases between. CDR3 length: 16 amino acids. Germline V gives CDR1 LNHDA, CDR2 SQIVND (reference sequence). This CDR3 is CASSRLDGPLNTEAFF. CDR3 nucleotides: TGTGCCAGTAGCCGATTGGACGGACCTTTGAACACTGAAGCTTTCTTT.

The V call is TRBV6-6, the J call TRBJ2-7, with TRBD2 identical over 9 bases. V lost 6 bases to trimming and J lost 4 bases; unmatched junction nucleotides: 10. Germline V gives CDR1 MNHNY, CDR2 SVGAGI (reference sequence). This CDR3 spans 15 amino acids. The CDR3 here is CASSSTGTSSYEQYF. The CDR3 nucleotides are TGTGCCAGCAGCTCCACCGGGACTAGCAGTTACGAGCAGTACTTC.

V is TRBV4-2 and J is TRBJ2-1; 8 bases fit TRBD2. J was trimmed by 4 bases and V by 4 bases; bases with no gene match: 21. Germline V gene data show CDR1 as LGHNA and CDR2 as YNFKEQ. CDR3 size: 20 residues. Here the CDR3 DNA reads TGTGCCAGCAGCCTGCCGGGACACTCTAGCGGGCCGGTTACGTACAATGAGCAGTTCTTC. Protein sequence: CASSLPGHSSGPVTYNEQFF.

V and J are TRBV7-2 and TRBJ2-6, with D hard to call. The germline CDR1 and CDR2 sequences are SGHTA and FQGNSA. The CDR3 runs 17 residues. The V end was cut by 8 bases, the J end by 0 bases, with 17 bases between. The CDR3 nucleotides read TGTGCCAGCGTACCCCGGAGACCCAACTCTGGGGCCAACGTCCTGACTTTC. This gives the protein CASVPRRPNSGANVLTF.

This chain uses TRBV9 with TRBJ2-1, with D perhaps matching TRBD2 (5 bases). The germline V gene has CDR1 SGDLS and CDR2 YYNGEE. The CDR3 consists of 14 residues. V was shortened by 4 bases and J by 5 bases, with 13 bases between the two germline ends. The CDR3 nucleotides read TGTGCCAGCAGCCCCGGGAACCCCGACAATGAGCAGTTCTTC. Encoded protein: CASSPGNPDNEQFF.

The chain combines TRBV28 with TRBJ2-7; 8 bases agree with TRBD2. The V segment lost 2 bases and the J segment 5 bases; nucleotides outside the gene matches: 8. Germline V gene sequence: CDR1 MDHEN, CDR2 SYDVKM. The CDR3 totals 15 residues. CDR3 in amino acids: CASSLRPGGSHEQYF. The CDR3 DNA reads TGTGCCAGCAGTTTACGACCGGGAGGGAGCCACGAGCAGTACTTC.

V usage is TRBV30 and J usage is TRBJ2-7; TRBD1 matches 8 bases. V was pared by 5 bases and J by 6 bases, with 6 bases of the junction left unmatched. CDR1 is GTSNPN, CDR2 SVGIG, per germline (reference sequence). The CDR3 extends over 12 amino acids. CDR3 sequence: CAWGRQGFEQYF. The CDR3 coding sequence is TGTGCCTGGGGACGACAGGGGTTCGAGCAGTACTTC. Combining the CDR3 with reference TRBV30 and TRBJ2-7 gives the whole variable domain SQTIHQWPATLVQPVGSPLSLECTVEGTSNPNLYWYRQAAGRGLQLLFYSVGIGQISSEVPQNLSASRPQDRQFILSSKKLLLSDSGFYLCAWGRQGFEQYFGPGTRLTVT.